This entry describes one T cell receptor beta chain. Its cognate antigen is unknown. Antigen-specific CD4+ T cells were expanded (with viral peptide pools) by the ViraFEST assay ahead of sequencing. CD4+ T cell isolation took place after approximately 11 days of culture. PCR-confirmed SARS-CoV-2 infection occurred in the person between March and December 2020. The negative control culture used an HIV-1 Nef peptide pool. IL-2 medium supplanted half the medium on days 3 and 7. Clones were read by immunoSEQ multiplex PCR, and TCRdb kept only the in-frame ones, dropping some. Found here are roughly 70,000 clones, 65% to 75% of them singletons; the top ten hold over 4.5%. The entry originates in a study of vaccination effects on CD4 cells after COVID-19. Trimming cost V 3 bases and J 2 bases; bases outside gene matches: 15. The CDR3 spans 18 residues. Germline V lookup: CDR1 LNHDA, CDR2 SQIVND (reference sequence).

The receptor comes from a human donor who had a prior SARS-CoV-2 infection. This sample comprised CD4+ T cells from PBMCs cultured with HIV peptides, obtained before COVID-19 vaccination. Subset defined: HIV-1 Nef peptide pool negative control/reference culture. J is TRBJ2-7 and V is TRBV19, with TRBD1 matching over 8 bases. The chain's CDR3 is CASSIRVPAGTGPYEQYF. CDR3 nucleotide sequence: TGTGCCAGTAGTATTCGAGTTCCGGCCGGGACAGGCCCCTACGAGCAGTACTTC.